The rows below give T cell receptor beta chains drawn from one sample of a study of brain T cells in children with intractable seizures. Libraries were prepared by immunoSEQ multiplex PCR; TCRdb keeps only in-frame clonotypes and omits some of them. The sample gives under 150,000 clones, 90% to 95% of which show up once; approximately 3.9% is in the top ten. This specimen consisted of peripheral blood, obtained at surgery. The receptors stem from a boy under two years old with hemimegalencephaly and intractable seizures. The CDR3 runs from the conserved cysteine through the conserved F or W. D genes are given only for firm matches. Clone size is not always given. Where it is, it says once, few, many or a class for expanded clones.

j_call | d_call | clone_size | v_call | cdr3_aa | cdr3_nt
TRBJ2-5 | - | - | TRBV6-1 | CASSENLRPQETQYF | TGTGCCAGCAGTGAAAATTTAAGACCTCAAGAGACCCAGTACTTC
TRBJ2-3 | - | - | TRBV7-9 | CASSLVLGTDTQYF | TGTGCCAGCAGCTTAGTCCTGGGCACAGATACGCAGTATTTT
TRBJ1-1 | - | - | TRBV25-1 | CASSTKMNTEAFF | TGTGCCAGCAGTACAAAAATGAACACTGAAGCTTTCTTT
TRBJ2-3 | - | - | TRBV5-4 | CASSSSPPGGDTQYF | TGTGCCAGCAGCTCGTCCCCCCCCGGGGGAGATACGCAGTATTTT
TRBJ2-7 | - | - | TRBV4-3 | CASSHGDSYEQYF | TGCGCCAGCAGCCATGGAGATTCCTACGAGCAGTACTTC
TRBJ2-1 | - | - | TRBV15 | CATSRVYNEQFF | TGTGCCACCAGCAGAGTATACAATGAGCAGTTCTTC
TRBJ2-7 | - | - | TRBV10-3 | CAISESQKVYEQYF | TGTGCCATCAGTGAGTCCCAGAAAGTCTACGAGCAGTACTTC
TRBJ2-5 | TRBD2 | - | TRBV7-6 | CASSLAPTSGLRETQYF | TGTGCCAGCAGCTTAGCGCCGACTAGCGGGCTGCGGGAGACCCAGTACTTC
TRBJ1-1 | - | - | TRBV3-1/TRBV3-2 | CASSRKVNTEAFF | TGTGCCAGCAGCCGGAAAGTGAACACTGAAGCTTTCTTT
TRBJ2-1 | - | - | TRBV28 | CASSSGNEQFF | TGTGCCAGCAGTAGTGGCAATGAGCAGTTCTTC
TRBJ1-1 | - | - | TRBV7-7 | CASSSGPNTEAFF | TGTGCCAGCAGCTCTGGGCCGAACACTGAAGCTTTCTTT
TRBJ2-7 | TRBD2 | - | TRBV27 | CASSSRLAGGPDEQYF | TGTGCCAGCAGTTCCCGACTAGCGGGAGGCCCCGACGAGCAGTACTTC
TRBJ1-1 | - | - | TRBV6-5 | CASSYPSGSGNTEAFF | TGTGCCAGCAGTTACCCATCAGGGTCCGGGAACACTGAAGCTTTCTTT
TRBJ2-3 | - | - | TRBV3-1/TRBV3-2 | CASSPGKDTQYF | TGTGCCAGCAGCCCTGGGAAAGATACGCAGTATTTT
TRBJ2-1 | - | - | TRBV5-1 | CASSFRGVGGEQFF | TGCGCCAGCAGCTTCCGCGGGGTTGGGGGTGAGCAGTTCTTC
TRBJ2-7 | TRBD1 | - | TRBV5-1 | CASSSLLDRDESYYEQYF | TGCGCCAGCAGCTCCTTACTCGACAGGGATGAAAGCTACTACGAGCAGTACTTC
TRBJ1-4 | TRBD1 | - | TRBV28 | CASSGDRSYNEKLFF | TGTGCCAGCAGTGGGGACAGGAGTTATAATGAAAAACTGTTTTTT
TRBJ2-1 | - | - | TRBV28 | CASSFGEGEEQFF | TGTGCCAGCAGTTTCGGGGAAGGGGAAGAGCAGTTCTTC
TRBJ2-3 | - | - | TRBV5-4 | CASSLVGGGRYTQYF | TGTGCCAGCAGCTTGGTTGGAGGAGGGAGATATACGCAGTATTTT
TRBJ1-2 | - | - | TRBV3-1/TRBV3-2 | CASSQGGAGYTF | TGTGCCAGCAGCCAAGGAGGAGCTGGCTACACCTTC
TRBJ2-5 | - | - | TRBV7-2 | CASSLAGRAVGETQYF | TGTGCCAGCAGCTTAGCGGGCAGGGCGGTTGGAGAGACCCAGTACTTC
TRBJ1-6 | - | - | TRBV28 | CASSRDGGSYNSPLHF | TGTGCCAGCAGCCGGGACGGCGGCTCCTATAATTCACCCCTCCACTTT
TRBJ2-3 | TRBD1 | - | TRBV9 | CASSSGTDLSTDTQYF | TGTGCCAGCAGTTCTGGGACAGATCTATCCACAGATACGCAGTATTTT
TRBJ1-2 | - | - | TRBV7-2 | CASSLGPGTSYGYTF | TGTGCCAGCAGCCTAGGACCCGGGACCTCCTATGGCTACACCTTC
TRBJ1-3 | - | - | TRBV6-1 | CASTQVGHTIYF | TGTGCCAGCACCCAAGTGGGTCACACCATATATTTT
TRBJ2-7 | TRBD2 | - | TRBV11-2 | CASSSTSGSGYEQYF | TGTGCCAGCAGCTCGACTAGCGGGAGTGGTTACGAGCAGTACTTC
TRBJ1-4 | TRBD1 | - | TRBV5-4 | CASSASGQNNEKLFF | TGTGCCAGCAGCGCGTCGGGACAGAACAATGAAAAACTGTTTTTT
TRBJ2-7 | - | once | TRBV3-1/TRBV3-2 | CASSLDRRSYEQYF | TGTGCCAGCAGCCTCGACAGGAGATCCTACGAGCAGTACTTC
TRBJ1-2 | - | - | TRBV13 | CASSLVGARGYGYTF | TGTGCCAGCAGCTTAGTTGGAGCTCGGGGCTATGGCTACACCTTC
TRBJ2-3 | - | - | TRBV2 | CASSEVLGVAQYF | TGTGCCAGCAGTGAAGTCCTGGGGGTCGCGCAGTATTTT
TRBJ2-2 | TRBD2 | - | TRBV5-4 | CASSVLAGDHTGELFF | TGTGCCAGCAGCGTACTAGCGGGAGATCACACCGGGGAGCTGTTTTTT
TRBJ1-1 | - | few | TRBV29-1 | CSAGVWGANTEAFF | TGCAGCGCCGGGGTATGGGGGGCGAACACTGAAGCTTTCTTT